The clone carrying this T cell receptor (beta chain) was detected many times. Its antigen is undetermined. The data are from a study of T cells in Graves' hyperthyroidism and ophthalmopathy. It was RNA transcripts that yielded the amplified TCR beta CDR3 regions. HTBI primers were used for first-round RT-PCR of the TCR CDR3. A single record per CDR3 protein comes from TCRdb applying MiXCR to the multiplex PCR reads. The sample yields approximately 590,000 distinct CDR3 sequences, approximately 14% seen once. The CDR3 is made up of 13 amino acids. J lost 6 bases, V lost 2 bases, and 5 bases had no gene match. In germline, CDR1 is GTSNPN, CDR2 SVGIG (reference sequence). Orbital computed tomography and thyroid ultrasound, together with serum TRAb and thyroxine and clinical symptoms, were used for diagnoses. Source material for PBMCs was around 10 ml fresh peripheral blood. Findings of the study overall: Researchers found most expanded thyroid clonotypes above 0.001 in blood as well.

Source material: blood. This receptor was taken from a woman aged 25 to 39 with Graves' hyperthyroidism. The V and J genes are TRBV30 and TRBJ2-7; 9 nucleotides align to TRBD2. CDR3 sequence: CAWSPGLAREQYF. DNA of the CDR3: TGTGCCTGGAGTCCCGGACTAGCGCGCGAGCAGTACTTC.